These 17 T cell receptor beta chains were all obtained from the same sample, sequenced in a study of spatial heterogeneity in lung cancer. Time point defined: sample taken at primary tumor resection. No cells were sorted before sequencing. The whole RNA sequenced was extracted from tumor, nontumor lung or frozen PBMC. TCRdb reprocessed the 5' RACE reads via MiXCR and lists one record per CDR3 protein. The data show roughly 100,000 distinct CDR3 sequences, with 7.5% to 10% seen just once and 6.9% held by the top ten. Sequenced here: PBMCs, sampled at surgery. Receptors originate from a male donor with early-stage non-small cell lung cancer.

The rearrangement uses TRBV5-1 and TRBJ1-1, with a weak D call TRBD1 (5 bases). This CDR3 contains 13 residues. The V and J ends lost 4 bases and 6 bases respectively, with 13 bases between them. Germline V gene data show CDR1 as SGHRS and CDR2 as YFSETQ. The CDR3 region has the DNA TGCGCCAGCAGCGATCAGGGAATGGCTGAAGCTTTCTTT. Protein: CASSDQGMAEAFF.

The gene calls are TRBV11-1 and TRBJ2-1; TRBD1 is a possible D gene (5 bases). The V gene's germline CDR1 is SGHAT and CDR2 FQDESV (reference sequence). The CDR3 has 15 amino acids. The ends were cut back, 6 bases at V and 4 bases at J, with 16 bases in the middle. The CDR3 DNA reads as TGTGCCAGCAGTAAAGACAGAGAGAGTTACAATGAGCAGTTCTTC. Protein sequence: CASSKDRESYNEQFF.

This chain joins TRBV19 and TRBJ1-5, with TRBD1 as a possible D gene (5 bases). This CDR3 has 15 residues. Trimming stripped 1 base from V and 6 bases from J, with 13 bases between. Germline loops: CDR1 LNHDA, CDR2 SQIVND (reference sequence). CDR3 sequence reads: CASSIGGAEGQPQHF. In DNA form, the CDR3 reads TGTGCCAGTAGTATAGGTGGGGCCGAGGGTCAGCCCCAGCATTTT.

The table lists this clonotype with many counts. V usage is TRBV5-1 and J usage is TRBJ2-7; no reliable D call. Germline lookup yields CDR1 SGHRS and CDR2 YFSETQ. CDR3 length: 13 residues. V was clipped by 3 bases and J by 2 bases, with 9 bases between them. The CDR3 is CASSSPGTYEQYF. The CDR3 DNA reads as TGCGCCAGCAGCTCTCCAGGAACCTACGAGCAGTACTTC.

Here the CDR3 reads CAWSAVYGYTF. The CDR3 DNA is TGTGCCTGGAGTGCCGTTTATGGCTACACCTTC. The chain joins TRBV30 to TRBJ1-2; D remains ambiguous. The V end lost 1 base, the J end lost 5 bases, and 5 bases lay between the germline ends. The CDR3 length is 11 residues. CDR1 is GTSNPN and CDR2 is SVGIG in the germline V gene (reference sequence). Based on the CDR3 plus reference TRBV30 and TRBJ1-2, the full variable domain is SQTIHQWPATLVQPVGSPLSLECTVEGTSNPNLYWYRQAAGRGLQLLFYSVGIGQISSEVPQNLSASRPQDRQFILSSKKLLLSDSGFYLCAWSAVYGYTFGSGTRLTVV.

This clonotype was counted between two and nine times. CDR3 DNA sequence: TGTGCCAGCTCCTCATCGGGGACTTCCGGTGGGACAGATACGCAGTATTTT. Translated: CASSSSGTSGGTDTQYF. The V call is TRBV2, the J call TRBJ2-3, with D possibly being TRBD2 (6 bases). The CDR3 totals 17 residues. Germline V gives CDR1 SNHLY, CDR2 FYNNEI. V lost 8 bases, J lost 3 bases, and 24 bases lay in between.

The chain joins TRBV6-5 to TRBJ1-4, with 11 bases identical to TRBD1. Trimming at V came to 6 bases and at J to 7 bases, leaving 4 bases not matched to a gene. The germline V gene encodes CDR1 MNHEY and CDR2 SVGAGI. The CDR3 loop spans 14 amino acids. The CDR3 is CASRRTGGFEKLFF. The CDR3 nucleotides read TGTGCCAGCAGAAGGACAGGGGGCTTTGAAAAACTGTTTTTT.

The chain links TRBV6-5 to TRBJ2-7, with 11 bases identical to TRBD1. Losses at the gene ends were 6 bases for V and 4 bases for J; bases not matched to a gene: 8. The germline V gene encodes CDR1 MNHEY and CDR2 SVGAGI. CDR3 size: 15 residues. The CDR3 here is CASRRTGTGGYEQYF. The CDR3, as DNA: TGTGCCAGCAGACGTACCGGGACAGGGGGTTACGAGCAGTACTTC.

There are many counts of this clonotype. V gene TRBV10-3 combines with J gene TRBJ1-1; D is perhaps TRBD1 (5 bases). The CDR3 contains 13 residues. Germline V gene sequence: CDR1 ENHRY, CDR2 SYGVKD. The V gene lost 7 bases and the J gene lost 4 bases, with 13 bases spanning the gap. CDR3 nucleotides: TGTGCCATCACTCCCGACAGACGCACTGAAGCTTTCTTT. Its protein is CAITPDRRTEAFF.

Many counts were recorded for this clonotype. The chain employs TRBV20-1 and TRBJ2-5, with D possibly called TRBD1 or TRBD2 (6 bases each). V gave up 7 bases and J gave up 4 bases, with 16 bases separating them. Looked up from germline, CDR1 is DFQATT and CDR2 is SNEGSKA (reference sequence). This CDR3 spans 13 amino acids. CDR3 in amino acids: CSVLHGGAETQYF. The CDR3 DNA reads as TGCAGTGTCCTCCACGGGGGCGCAGAGACCCAGTACTTC.

The CDR3 DNA reads TGTGCCAGCAGCGCCGGACCGTTCTACGAGCAGTACTTC. As protein: CASSAGPFYEQYF. The chain combines TRBV5-6 with TRBJ2-7; D remains ambiguous. In germline, CDR1 is SGHDT, CDR2 YYEEEE. The CDR3 has 13 amino acids. V was clipped by 4 bases and J by 3 bases, with 11 bases between them.

The J gene is TRBJ1-5, the V gene TRBV6-2 or TRBV6-3; 9 bases agree with TRBD1. V was pared by 6 bases and J by 2 bases, with 8 bases of the junction left unmatched. Germline CDR1 MNHEY, CDR2 SVGEGT. The CDR3 is 16 residues long. This CDR3 reads CASSPEDRGGNQPQHF. The DNA of the CDR3 is TGTGCCAGCAGCCCCGAGGACAGGGGAGGCAATCAGCCCCAGCATTTT.

This clonotype occurred many times. This chain uses TRBV24-1 with TRBJ1-2, with TRBD1 identical over 7 bases. Germline assignment: CDR1 KGHDR and CDR2 SFDVKD. This CDR3 is built from 13 residues. Trimming cost V 8 bases and J 5 bases; bases outside gene matches: 7. CDR3 residues: CATTGDSPYGYTF. The DNA for the CDR3 is TGTGCCACCACAGGGGACAGCCCTTATGGCTACACCTTC.

The chain links TRBV29-1 to TRBJ2-5, with TRBD2 matching 7 bases. V dropped 5 bases and J dropped 5; count of bases not matched to a gene: 8. The CDR3 loop spans 13 amino acids. Germline lookup yields CDR1 SQVTM and CDR2 ANQGSEA. DNA of the CDR3: TGCAGCGTTCCCGCCCCCGGGGGGGAGACCCAGTACTTC. As protein: CSVPAPGGETQYF.

There are many counts of this clonotype. CDR3 bases: TGTGCCAGCAGCTCCGGGACTAGCGGCAGTTACAATGAGCAGTTCTTC. It is translated as CASSSGTSGSYNEQFF. The chain has TRBV7-2 and TRBJ2-1, with TRBD2 matching over 11 bases. The V segment lost 4 bases and the J segment 4 bases; nucleotides outside the gene matches: 6. The CDR3 is made up of 16 amino acids. Germline V gene lookup returns CDR1 SGHTA and CDR2 FQGNSA.

The chain joins TRBV2 to TRBJ2-7, with TRBD1 matching 8 bases. CDR1 is SNHLY and CDR2 is FYNNEI in the germline V gene. The CDR3 totals 15 residues. V trimming: 3 bases; J trimming: 1 base; junction bases outside the gene matches: 5. The CDR3 reads CASSEQGAVSYEQYF. In DNA, the CDR3 is TGTGCCAGCAGTGAGCAGGGGGCGGTTTCCTACGAGCAGTACTTC.

This chain uses TRBV24-1 with TRBJ1-5; TRBD1 matches 7 bases. The V gene's germline CDR1 is KGHDR and CDR2 SFDVKD. V lost 2 bases to trimming and J lost 2 bases; unmatched junction nucleotides: 5. The CDR3 runs to 16 residues. CDR3: CATSDSRTGRNQPQHF. The CDR3 nucleotides are TGTGCCACCAGTGATTCAAGGACAGGCCGCAATCAGCCCCAGCATTTT.